What follows is one T cell receptor beta chain and its context. As yet, its antigen is unknown. This specimen belongs to a study of T cells in localized non-small cell lung cancer. Broader study findings: Uninvolved adjacent lung had the highest recorded T cell clonality, with tumor below it.

Measured with immunoSEQ multiplex PCR; TCRdb has only the in-frame clones, and not every one. The table includes roughly 3,400 clones, around 21% detected once. Germline lookup yields CDR1 GTSNPN and CDR2 SVGIG (reference sequence). The CDR3 loop spans 14 amino acids. V was clipped by 1 base and J by 7 bases, with 17 bases between them. The sequenced sample was lung tumor tissue, obtained before any cancer treatment. This receptor was taken from a woman aged 40 to 75 with stage III squamous cell lung carcinoma. The chain recombines TRBV30 with TRBJ2-7; D uncertain. This CDR3 is CAWSGVLLVGEQYF. Here the CDR3 DNA reads TGTGCCTGGAGTGGGGTCCTCCTGGTGGGGGAGCAGTACTTC.